The 2 T cell receptor beta chains below were found in one sample sequenced in a study of blood T cell repertoires in COVID-19. Method: immunoSEQ multiplex PCR; TCRdb's copy keeps in-frame clones and lacks some. Of about 40,000 clones in the sample, just under 80% were seen once. The specimen was peripheral blood. The receptor set was obtained from a man aged 80 or over with active or convalescent COVID-19.

The rearrangement joins TRBV7-8 to TRBJ1-1, with a possible D match to TRBD1 (6 bases). The CDR3 loop spans 13 amino acids. The germline V and J ends were trimmed by 3 bases and 4 bases, with 9 bases remaining between them. CDR1 and CDR2 (germline): SGHVS, FQNEAQ. The CDR3 DNA reads as TGTGCCAGCAGCTTCACAGGGATCACTGAAGCTTTCTTT. It translates to CASSFTGITEAFF.

This clone was recorded a few times. The chain combines TRBV21-1 with TRBJ1-2. TRBV21-1 is a recognized pseudogene. The CDR3 extends over 18 amino acids. Written as DNA, the CDR3 is TGTGCCAGCAGCAACGACTCATGGCCACGGCCAAGGATCTATGGCTACACCTTC. It is translated as CASSNDSWPRPRIYGYTF.